This TCR beta chain was sequenced for a study of blood T cell repertoires in COVID-19. About the research overall: Italy, Spain and the United States were the sources of the convalescent and acute COVID-19 samples. Nucleic acid was either cDNA or gDNA, and it came from T cells, B-cell-depleted T cells, or PBMCs.

Germline values: CDR1 MNHNY, CDR2 SVGAGI (reference sequence). V lost 6 bases to trimming and J lost 6 bases; unmatched junction nucleotides: 5. This CDR3 contains 13 residues. Authors' processing steps: By means of reference gene primer amplification, nucleated cell counts were estimated. Some clones are missing from TCRdb's copy, which holds only in-frame ones; the method was immunoSEQ multiplex PCR. V and J calls plus clone size are reproduced from that table; the DNA served to infer D and trimming. The sample shows about 37,000 clones, about nine tenths of them seen only once. The genes are TRBV6-6 and TRBJ1-2; 9 bases match TRBD1. Sequenced input: peripheral blood. The TCR originated in a human donor in a cohort sampled during active COVID-19. CDR3 protein: CASSLTGGDGYTF. DNA for the CDR3: TGTGCCAGCAGCCTTACAGGGGGCGATGGCTACACCTTC.